This T cell receptor (beta chain) was found in a study of OX40 agonist ivuxolimab in advanced cancers. Regarding the research as a whole: The costimulatory receptor OX40 (CD134) was targeted by ivuxolimab, a fully human IgG2 agonistic monoclonal antibody. Prior anti-PD-1, anti-PD-L1 or anti-CTLA-4 therapy was permitted, and checkpoint inhibitors had been received by more than 35% of dose-escalation patients. Three dose-escalation patients achieved partial responses, one with hepatocellular carcinoma and two with cutaneous melanoma. The point of sequencing TCRbeta in the periphery was to test whether ivuxolimab changed TCR sequence diversity and drove clonal T-cell expansion. The monotherapy dose-escalation portion (N of about 50 patients) of the phase I ivuxolimab trial is reported in the paper. Of the 50 to 55 dose-escalation patients, hepatocellular carcinoma was present in about 20, melanoma in around 15, renal cell carcinoma in 9 and head and neck cancer in 9. In the dose-escalation cohort, roughly 82% of patients were male, and the mean age was 60 years with a range of about 23 to 79. Intravenous ivuxolimab was administered to patients every 2 weeks at six dose levels: 0.01, 0.1, 0.3, 1.5, 3 and 10 mg/kg. Study-wide findings and limitations: Low levels of normalized T-cell clonal expansion were also shown by some nonresponding patients. Antigen specificity was not determined for the clonally expanded peripheral T cells. Partial responders in the 0.1-3.0 mg/kg groups had among the lowest normalized peripheral clonal expansion, especially among CD8+ T cells. On average, CD8+ T cells showed more expanded clones than CD4+ T cells after ivuxolimab. At doses of 0.1 to 3.0 mg/kg, clonal expansion of both CD4+ and CD8+ T cells in blood was seen between baseline and week 6.

On this clone: It lacks a known antigen. It has no much larger one-base neighbor in the sample; base qualities were not kept.

For sequencing of the TCRbeta CDR3 region, genomic DNA was extracted from the sorted cells. TCRbeta CDR3 regions were sequenced using the immunoSEQ Assay. TCRdb took over this immuneACCESS table, retaining in-frame rearrangements with V and J assigned. Such tables are incomplete; in checked studies, under half of the missing clones stem from an unresolved V gene, and the remainder is unexplained. This sample holds 75,000 or so clones; almost 85% were observed only once. Clones ranked in the top ten supply 25% of the sample. Patients with autoimmune disease history or receiving systemic immunosuppression were excluded from the trial. Peripheral blood for TCR sequencing was drawn from every dose cohort at baseline, at cycle 4 day 1 and at cycle 7 day 1. Samples were obtained from an open-label, multicenter, first-in-human phase I dose-escalation trial of ivuxolimab. Adults with locally advanced or metastatic head and neck squamous cell, hepatocellular, melanoma or renal cell carcinoma were enrolled in the trial. Before TCR sequencing, CD4+ and CD8+ T cells were separately sorted from peripheral blood.

CDR1 is given as SGHVS and CDR2 as FQNEAQ, both from the germline V gene. V loses 4 bases, J loses 0 bases, and the germline ends lie 13 bases apart. Including the terminal cysteine and phenylalanine, the CDR3 comprises 16 residues. CDR3 DNA only is kept here, 48 bases in frame from base 1. The sequence came from an adult with an advanced solid tumor such as melanoma, head and neck, liver or kidney cancer. The V gene is TRBV7-8 and the J gene is TRBJ2-4; no D gene is confidently identified. The sample was CD4+ or CD8+ T cells sorted from blood, taken in a trial of the OX40 agonist ivuxolimab. CDR3 sequence: CASSSIALTAKNIQYF. In nucleotides, the sequence is TGTGCCAGCAGCTCAATCGCACTTACAGCCAAAAACATTCAGTACTTC.